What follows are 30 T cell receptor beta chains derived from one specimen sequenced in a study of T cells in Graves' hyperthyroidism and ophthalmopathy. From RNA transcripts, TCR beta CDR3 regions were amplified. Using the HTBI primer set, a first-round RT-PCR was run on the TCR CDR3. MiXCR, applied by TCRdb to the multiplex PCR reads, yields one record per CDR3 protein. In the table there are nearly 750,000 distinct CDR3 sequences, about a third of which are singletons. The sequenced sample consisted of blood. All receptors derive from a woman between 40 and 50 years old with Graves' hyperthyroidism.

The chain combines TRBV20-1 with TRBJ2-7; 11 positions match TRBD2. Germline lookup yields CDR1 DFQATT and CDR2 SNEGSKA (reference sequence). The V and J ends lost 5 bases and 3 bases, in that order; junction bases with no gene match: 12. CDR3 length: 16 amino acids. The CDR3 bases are TGCAGTGCTGCATCCCCGACTAGCGGGAAGTACTACGAGCAGTACTTC. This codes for CSAASPTSGKYYEQYF.

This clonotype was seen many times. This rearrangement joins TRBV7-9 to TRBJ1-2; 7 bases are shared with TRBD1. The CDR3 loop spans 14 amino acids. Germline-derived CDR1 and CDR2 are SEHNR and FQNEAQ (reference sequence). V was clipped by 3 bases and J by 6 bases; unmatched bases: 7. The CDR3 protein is CASSLDRQRNGYTF. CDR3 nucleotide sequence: TGTGCCAGCAGCTTGGACAGGCAACGCAATGGCTACACCTTC.

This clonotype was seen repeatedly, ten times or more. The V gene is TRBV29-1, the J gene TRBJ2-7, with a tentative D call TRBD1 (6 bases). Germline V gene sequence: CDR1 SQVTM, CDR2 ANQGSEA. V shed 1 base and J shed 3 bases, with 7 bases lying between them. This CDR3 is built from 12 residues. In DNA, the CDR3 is TGCAGCGTTGAAGGGGACAACTACGAGCAGTACTTC. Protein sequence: CSVEGDNYEQYF.

CDR3 bases: TGTGCCAGCAGTTCAGGGACAGGGGGCTCGGCGGAGCTGTTTTTT. Protein: CASSSGTGGSAELFF. This sequence joins TRBV2 and TRBJ2-2; 12 positions match TRBD1. Germline V gives CDR1 SNHLY, CDR2 FYNNEI. This CDR3 contains 15 residues. The ends lost 5 bases at V and 10 bases at J; junction bases unmatched: 8.

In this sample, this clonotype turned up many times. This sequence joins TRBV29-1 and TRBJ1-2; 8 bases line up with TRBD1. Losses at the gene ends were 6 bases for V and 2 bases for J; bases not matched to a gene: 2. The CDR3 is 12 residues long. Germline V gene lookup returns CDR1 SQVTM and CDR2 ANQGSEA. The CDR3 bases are TGCAGCGTAAGACAGGGGAACTATGGCTACACCTTC. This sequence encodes CSVRQGNYGYTF.

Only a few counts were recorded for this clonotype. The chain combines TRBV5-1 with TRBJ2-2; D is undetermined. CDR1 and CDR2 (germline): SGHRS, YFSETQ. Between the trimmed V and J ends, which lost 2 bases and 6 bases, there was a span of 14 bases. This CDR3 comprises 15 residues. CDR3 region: CASSFGSTGAGELFF. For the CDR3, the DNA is TGCGCCAGCAGCTTCGGATCAACGGGCGCCGGGGAGCTGTTTTTT.

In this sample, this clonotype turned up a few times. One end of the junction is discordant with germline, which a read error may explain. The CDR3 DNA is TGTGCCAGCAGTTTGAGTCCCGGAAGCTCCTACGAGCAGTACTTC. This sequence encodes CASSLSPGSSYEQYF. The chain is built from TRBV10-3 and TRBJ2-7; D call uncertain. This CDR3 has 15 residues. From germline, CDR1 is ENHRY and CDR2 SYGVKD.

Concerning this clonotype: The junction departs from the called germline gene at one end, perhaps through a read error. The CDR3 region is CASSQDLSGGTGELFF. CDR3 coding DNA: TGCGCCAGCAGCCAAGACCTCTCCGGGGGGACCGGGGAGCTGTTTTTT. This chain uses TRBV11-2 with TRBJ2-2; 7 bases are a match to TRBD2. The CDR3 is 16 amino acids. Per the germline V gene, CDR1 is SGHAT and CDR2 is FQNNGV.

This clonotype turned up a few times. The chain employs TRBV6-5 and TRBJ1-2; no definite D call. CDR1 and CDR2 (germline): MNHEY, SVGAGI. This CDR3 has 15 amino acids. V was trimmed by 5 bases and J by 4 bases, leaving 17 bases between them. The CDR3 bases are TGTGCCAGCAGTGAGGTGGGCGGCCGCAGCTATGGCTACACCTTC. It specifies CASSEVGGRSYGYTF.

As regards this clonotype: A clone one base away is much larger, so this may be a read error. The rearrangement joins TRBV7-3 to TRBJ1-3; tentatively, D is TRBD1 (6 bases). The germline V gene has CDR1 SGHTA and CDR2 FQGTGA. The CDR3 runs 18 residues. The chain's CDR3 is CASSTRRGPPPTGNTRYF. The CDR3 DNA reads TGTGCCAGCAGCACCCGCAGGGGCCCTCCTCCAACTGGAAACACCAGATATTTT.

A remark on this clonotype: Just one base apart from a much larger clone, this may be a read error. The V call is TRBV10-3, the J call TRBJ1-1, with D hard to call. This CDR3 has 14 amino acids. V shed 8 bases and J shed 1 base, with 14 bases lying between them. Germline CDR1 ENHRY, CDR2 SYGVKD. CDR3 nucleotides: TGTGCCATCGCGAGGCCCCACGGGAACACTGAAGCTTTCTTT. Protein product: CAIARPHGNTEAFF.

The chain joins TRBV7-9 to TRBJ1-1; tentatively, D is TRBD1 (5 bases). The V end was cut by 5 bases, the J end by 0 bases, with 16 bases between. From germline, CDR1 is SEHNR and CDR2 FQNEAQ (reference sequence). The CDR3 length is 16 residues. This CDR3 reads CASSQLGQGMNTEAFF. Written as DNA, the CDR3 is TGTGCCAGCAGCCAATTGGGGCAGGGTATGAACACTGAAGCTTTCTTT.

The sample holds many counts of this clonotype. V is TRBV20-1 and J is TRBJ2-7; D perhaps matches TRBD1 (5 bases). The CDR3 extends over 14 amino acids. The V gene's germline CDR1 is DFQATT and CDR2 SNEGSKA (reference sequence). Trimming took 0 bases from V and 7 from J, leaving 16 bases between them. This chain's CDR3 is CSAREGRVGREQYF. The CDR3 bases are TGCAGTGCTAGAGAAGGCAGGGTAGGTCGGGAGCAGTACTTC.

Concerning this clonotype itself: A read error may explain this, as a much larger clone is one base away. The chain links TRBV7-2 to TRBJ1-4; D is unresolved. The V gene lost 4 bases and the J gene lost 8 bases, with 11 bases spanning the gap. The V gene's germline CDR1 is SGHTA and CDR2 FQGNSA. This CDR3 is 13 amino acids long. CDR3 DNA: TGTGCCAGCAGCTCACTGAAGAGAGAAAAACTGTTTTTT. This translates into CASSSLKREKLFF.

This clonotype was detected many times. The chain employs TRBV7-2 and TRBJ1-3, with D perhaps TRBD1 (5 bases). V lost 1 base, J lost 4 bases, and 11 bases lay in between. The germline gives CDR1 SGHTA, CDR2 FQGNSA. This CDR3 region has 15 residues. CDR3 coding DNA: TGTGCCAGCAGCTTAGTTCAGGGTATAGGAAACACCATATATTTT. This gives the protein CASSLVQGIGNTIYF.

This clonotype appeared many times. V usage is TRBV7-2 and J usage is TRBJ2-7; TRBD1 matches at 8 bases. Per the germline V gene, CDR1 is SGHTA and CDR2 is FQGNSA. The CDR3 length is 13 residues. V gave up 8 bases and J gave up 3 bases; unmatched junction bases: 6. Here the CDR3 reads CASHRDRNYEQYF. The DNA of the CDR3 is TGTGCCAGCCACCGGGACAGGAACTACGAGCAGTACTTC.

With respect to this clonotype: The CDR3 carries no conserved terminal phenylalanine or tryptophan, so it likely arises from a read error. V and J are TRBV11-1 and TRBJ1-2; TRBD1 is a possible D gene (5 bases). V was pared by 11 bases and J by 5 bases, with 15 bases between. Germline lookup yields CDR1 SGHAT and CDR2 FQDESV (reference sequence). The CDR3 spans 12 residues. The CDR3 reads CAWSPTVYGYTL. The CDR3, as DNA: TGTGCCTGGAGTCCGACAGTTTATGGCTACACCCTC.

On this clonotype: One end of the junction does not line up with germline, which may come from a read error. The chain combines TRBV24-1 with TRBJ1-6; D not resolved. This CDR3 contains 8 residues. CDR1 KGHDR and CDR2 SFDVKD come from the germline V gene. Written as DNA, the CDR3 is TGTGCCACCAGTGAATTGTCCTTT. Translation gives CATSELSF.

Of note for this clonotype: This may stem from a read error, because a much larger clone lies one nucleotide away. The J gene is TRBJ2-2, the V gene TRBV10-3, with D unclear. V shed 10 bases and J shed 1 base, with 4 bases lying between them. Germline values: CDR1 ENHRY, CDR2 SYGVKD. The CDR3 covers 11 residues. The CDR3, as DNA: TGTGCCAGCCAGAACACCGGGGAGCTGTTTTTT. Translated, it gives CASQNTGELFF.

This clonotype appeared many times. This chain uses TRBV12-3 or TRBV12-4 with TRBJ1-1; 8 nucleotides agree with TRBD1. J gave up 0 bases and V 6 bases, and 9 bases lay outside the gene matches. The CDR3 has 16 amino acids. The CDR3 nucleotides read TGTGCCAGCAGCCTTGGACAGGGCGGGATGAACACTGAAGCTTTCTTT. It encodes CASSLGQGGMNTEAFF.

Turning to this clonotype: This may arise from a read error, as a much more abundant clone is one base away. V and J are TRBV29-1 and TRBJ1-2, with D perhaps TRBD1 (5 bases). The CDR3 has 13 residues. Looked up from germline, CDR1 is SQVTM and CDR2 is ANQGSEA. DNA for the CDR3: TGCAGCGTTACCCCCAGCGGACACTATGGCTGCACCTTC. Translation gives CSVTPSGHYGCTF.

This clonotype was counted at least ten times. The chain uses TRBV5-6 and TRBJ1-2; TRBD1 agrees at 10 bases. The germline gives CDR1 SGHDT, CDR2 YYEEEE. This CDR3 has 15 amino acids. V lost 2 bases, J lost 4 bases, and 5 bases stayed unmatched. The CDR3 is CASSFRDRGSYGYTF. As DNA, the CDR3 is TGTGCCAGCAGCTTCCGGGACAGGGGCAGCTATGGCTACACCTTC.

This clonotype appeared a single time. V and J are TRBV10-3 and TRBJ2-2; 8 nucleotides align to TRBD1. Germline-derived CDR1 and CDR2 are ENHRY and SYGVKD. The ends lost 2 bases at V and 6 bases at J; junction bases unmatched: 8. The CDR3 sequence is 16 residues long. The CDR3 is CAISEKVDRDSGELFF. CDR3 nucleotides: TGTGCCATCAGTGAGAAAGTGGACAGGGATTCCGGGGAGCTGTTTTTT.

CDR3 amino acids: CAWSVEGGTEAFF. The CDR3 nucleotides read TGTGCCTGGAGTGTTGAGGGTGGGACTGAAGCTTTCTTT. The chain employs TRBV24-1 and TRBJ1-1; D uncertain. CDR1 is KGHDR and CDR2 is SFDVKD in the germline V gene. The CDR3 covers 13 residues. V was cut by 12 bases and J by 5 bases, with 18 bases left in between.

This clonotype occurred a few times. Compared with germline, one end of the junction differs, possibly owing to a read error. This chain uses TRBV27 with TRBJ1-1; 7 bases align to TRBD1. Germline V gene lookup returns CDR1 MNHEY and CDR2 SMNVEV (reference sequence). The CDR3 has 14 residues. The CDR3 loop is CASSMTGLKTEAFF. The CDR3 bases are TGTGCCAGCAGTATGACAGGGTTGAAAACTGAAGCTTTCTTT.

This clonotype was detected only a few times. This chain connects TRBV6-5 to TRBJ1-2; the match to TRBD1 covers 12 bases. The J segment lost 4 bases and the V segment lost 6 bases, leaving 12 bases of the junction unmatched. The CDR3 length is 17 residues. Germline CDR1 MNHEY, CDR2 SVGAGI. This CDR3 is CASSRTGTGGRGYGYTF. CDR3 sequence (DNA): TGTGCCAGCAGCCGTACCGGGACAGGGGGCCGGGGCTATGGCTACACCTTC.

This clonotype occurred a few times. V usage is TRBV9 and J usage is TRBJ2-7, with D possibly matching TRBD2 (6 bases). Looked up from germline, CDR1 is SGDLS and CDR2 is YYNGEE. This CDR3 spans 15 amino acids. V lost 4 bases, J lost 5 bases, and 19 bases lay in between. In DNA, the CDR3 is TGTGCCAGCAGCCCAGAGGGCGGGGTGATAGACGAGCAGTACTTC. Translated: CASSPEGGVIDEQYF.

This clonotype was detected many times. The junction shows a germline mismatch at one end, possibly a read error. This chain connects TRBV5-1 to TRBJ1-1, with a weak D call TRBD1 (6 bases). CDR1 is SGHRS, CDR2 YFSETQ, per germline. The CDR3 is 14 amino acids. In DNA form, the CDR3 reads TGTGCCAGCAGCTTAGACAGGATGAACACTGAAGCTTTCTTT. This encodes CASSLDRMNTEAFF.

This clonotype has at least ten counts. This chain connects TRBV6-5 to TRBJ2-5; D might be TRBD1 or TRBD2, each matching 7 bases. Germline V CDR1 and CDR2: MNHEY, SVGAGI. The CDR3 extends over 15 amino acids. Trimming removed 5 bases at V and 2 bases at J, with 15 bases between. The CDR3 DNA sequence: TGTGCCAGCAGTGGGAGGGACAGCCGGCAAGAGACCCAGTACTTC. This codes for CASSGRDSRQETQYF.

In DNA form, the CDR3 reads TGTGCCTGGACCGACAGTTCTTTTGCCGGCTACACCTTC. It codes for CAWTDSSFAGYTF. V and J are TRBV19 and TRBJ1-2; tentatively, D is TRBD1 (5 bases). The CDR3 spans 13 residues. The V and J ends lost 11 bases and 8 bases respectively, with 21 bases between them. CDR1 is LNHDA, CDR2 SQIVND, per germline (reference sequence).